A single sample is the source of the 32 T cell receptor beta chains below, sequenced in a study of T cells expressing NK-cell markers. TCRdb reanalyzed the 5' RACE reads and collapses them to one entry per CDR3 protein, without DNA. The sample table sets out 200,000 to 300,000 distinct CDR3 sequences. Source material: blood T cells: a sorted CD56 or NKG2C T cell subset, CD4+ or CD8+ T cells, or bulk PBMC T cells (not recorded which). Source of these receptors: a woman between 18 and 70 years old in good health.

The V gene is TRBV19, the J gene TRBJ2-4; with no DNA, the TCRdb D assignment of TRBD1 cannot be verified. This CDR3 is built from 14 residues. Germline assignment: CDR1 LNHDA and CDR2 SQIVND (reference sequence). Here the CDR3 reads CASSRDRGKNIQYF.

The gene calls are TRBV10-3 and TRBJ2-5. This CDR3 contains 15 residues. The V gene's germline CDR1 is ENHRY and CDR2 SYGVKD. The CDR3 sequence: CAISETAYQQETQYF.

This chain links TRBV7-3 with TRBJ2-3. The CDR3 spans 13 residues. Germline-derived CDR1 and CDR2 are SGHTA and FQGTGA. The CDR3 loop reads CASSSTSVDTQYF.

The chain carries TRBV12-3 or TRBV12-4 and TRBJ2-1; TCRdb lists TRBD2, though no DNA is available to test this call. The CDR3 totals 20 residues. The CDR3: CASSLALASGGASSYNEQFF.

J is TRBJ2-3 and V is TRBV28; absent DNA, TCRdb's TRBD2 call cannot be checked. CDR1 and CDR2 from the germline V gene are MDHEN and SYDVKM. The CDR3 extends over 16 amino acids. The chain's CDR3 is CASSQVLAGGGDTQYF.

The chain links TRBV27 to TRBJ2-7; TCRdb calls TRBD1, which cannot be checked without DNA. Germline-derived CDR1 and CDR2 are MNHEY and SMNVEV (reference sequence). The CDR3 has 14 amino acids. Here the CDR3 reads CASSFPWGASEQYF.

This sequence joins TRBV20-1 and TRBJ2-3; with no DNA, the TCRdb D assignment of TRBD1 cannot be verified. CDR1 and CDR2 (germline): DFQATT, SNEGSKA (reference sequence). This CDR3 is 14 amino acids long. The CDR3 sequence: CSAARGTGADTQYF.

V is TRBV7-2 and J is TRBJ1-1. This CDR3 contains 16 residues. CDR1 and CDR2 (germline): SGHTA, FQGNSA. The CDR3 loop reads CASSLQGGFTNTEAFF. The complete variable domain, with remaining parts taken from reference TRBV7-2 and TRBJ1-1, reads GAGVSQSPSNKVTEKGKDVELRCDPISGHTALYWYRQSLGQGLEFLIYFQGNSAPDKSGLPSDRFSAERTGGSVSTLTIQRTQQEDSAVYLCASSLQGGFTNTEAFFGQGTRLTVV.

V is TRBV29-1 and J is TRBJ2-1. Per the germline V gene, CDR1 is SQVTM and CDR2 is ANQGSEA. This CDR3 has 14 residues. CDR3 region: CSVEVIGSYNEQFF.

The chain carries TRBV14 and TRBJ1-1. This CDR3 region has 13 residues. CDR1 SGHDN and CDR2 FVKESK come from the germline V gene. CDR3 in amino acids: CASSQWVNTEAFF.

V is TRBV7-7 and J is TRBJ2-1; TCRdb indicates TRBD1, and absent DNA this call remains unverified. The CDR3 length is 14 residues. In germline, CDR1 is SSHAT, CDR2 FNYEAQ (reference sequence). The chain's CDR3 is CASSLNRGYNEQFF.

V gene TRBV12-3 or TRBV12-4 combines with J gene TRBJ2-1; TCRdb selects TRBD2, and the lack of DNA leaves this call unchecked. The CDR3 has 17 amino acids. CDR3: CASTSPNLAGAYNEQFF.

This sequence joins TRBV28 and TRBJ2-7. CDR3 length equals 13 residues. Germline CDR1 and CDR2: MDHEN and SYDVKM. CDR3 loop: CASRMTPTYEQYF.

This sequence joins TRBV29-1 and TRBJ1-3; TCRdb's D call, TRBD1, is unchecked because there is no DNA. Germline V gives CDR1 SQVTM, CDR2 ANQGSEA. The CDR3 runs to 15 residues. The CDR3 region is CSVTSGQGYGNTIYF. Full variable domain (outside the CDR3, taken from reference TRBV29-1 and TRBJ1-3): SAVISQKPSRDICQRGTSLTIQCQVDSQVTMMFWYRQQPGQSLTLIATANQGSEATYESGFVIDKFPISRPNLTFSTLTVSNMSPEDSSIYLCSVTSGQGYGNTIYFGEGSWLTVV.

This rearrangement joins TRBV20-1 to TRBJ2-1; TCRdb designates TRBD2, a call that cannot be tested without DNA. The CDR3 is made up of 14 amino acids. Germline V gene data show CDR1 as DFQATT and CDR2 as SNEGSKA (reference sequence). CDR3 sequence reads: CSASYSGRADEQFF.

The chain joins TRBV5-6 to TRBJ2-4; TCRdb indicates TRBD2, and absent DNA this call remains unverified. The CDR3 extends over 15 amino acids. Germline loops: CDR1 SGHDT, CDR2 YYEEEE. The CDR3 spells CASSPGTSGSYIQYF.

The chain combines TRBV5-1 with TRBJ2-2; TCRdb's D call, TRBD2, is unchecked because there is no DNA. Germline V gene lookup returns CDR1 SGHRS and CDR2 YFSETQ. The CDR3 is 15 residues long. The CDR3 protein is CASSWTSGRTGELFF. Full variable domain (remainder filled in from reference TRBV5-1 and TRBJ2-2): KAGVTQTPRYLIKTRGQQVTLSCSPISGHRSVSWYQQTPGQGLQFLFEYFSETQRNKGNFPGRFSGRQFSNSRSEMNVSTLELGDSALYLCASSWTSGRTGELFFGEGSRLTVL.

The V and J genes are TRBV6-1 and TRBJ1-5. CDR1 MNHNS and CDR2 SASEGT come from the germline V gene. There are 12 residues in the CDR3. The CDR3 loop is CASSEARQPQHF.

The chain joins TRBV18 to TRBJ2-1; TCRdb selects TRBD1, and the lack of DNA leaves this call unchecked. In germline, CDR1 is KGHSH, CDR2 LQKENI. There are 15 residues in the CDR3. This chain's CDR3 is CASSTATGIYNEQFF.

The chain employs TRBV6-2 or TRBV6-3 and TRBJ2-3; TCRdb picks TRBD2, but there is no DNA to check that call. Germline assignment: CDR1 MNHEY and CDR2 SVGEGT. The CDR3 extends over 17 amino acids. This chain's CDR3 is CASSYPASGGFADTQYF.

J is TRBJ2-1 and V is TRBV4-1. CDR3 length equals 16 residues. Germline loops: CDR1 MGHRA, CDR2 YSYEKL. The CDR3 sequence is CASSQINLVSYNEQFF.

The chain is built from TRBV5-1 and TRBJ2-7; lacking DNA, the TRBD2 call made by TCRdb goes unchecked. This CDR3 has 13 residues. Germline loops: CDR1 SGHRS, CDR2 YFSETQ. This chain's CDR3 is CASSTGLAGGQYF.

The chain links TRBV11-2 to TRBJ2-3; the TRBD2 assignment by TCRdb is unverifiable without DNA. This CDR3 region has 16 residues. In germline, CDR1 is SGHAT, CDR2 FQNNGV. The CDR3 loop reads CASSSRLAGSTDTQYF.

This chain uses TRBV7-2 with TRBJ1-6; TCRdb proposes TRBD1, but this gene call is untestable without DNA. The CDR3 runs 14 residues. CDR1 and CDR2 (germline): SGHTA, FQGNSA. CDR3 residues: CASSLQGVGSPLHF.

This chain uses TRBV11-2 with TRBJ1-5; TCRdb returns TRBD1, unconfirmable since there is no DNA. This CDR3 spans 17 amino acids. In germline, CDR1 is SGHAT, CDR2 FQNNGV. This CDR3 is CASSLDGSGYSNQPQHF.

The rearrangement joins TRBV20-1 to TRBJ2-3; checking the TCRdb D call of TRBD2 is not possible without DNA. The CDR3 loop spans 13 amino acids. The germline V gene encodes CDR1 DFQATT and CDR2 SNEGSKA (reference sequence). CDR3 sequence reads: CSAGAGGTDTQYF.

V usage is TRBV29-1 and J usage is TRBJ2-1; TCRdb reports TRBD2, a call that lacks DNA to check it against. Germline CDR1 and CDR2: SQVTM and ANQGSEA. The CDR3 consists of 13 residues. CDR3 in amino acids: CSVSGGFDNEQFF.

The chain carries TRBV5-1 and TRBJ2-5; absent DNA, TCRdb's TRBD1 call cannot be checked. Germline CDR1 and CDR2: SGHRS and YFSETQ. This CDR3 is 13 amino acids long. The CDR3 here is CASSSGQEETQYF.

The chain combines TRBV5-7 with TRBJ2-7. Being an ORF, TRBV5-7 has a function that is uncertain. The CDR3 covers 14 residues. CDR3 in amino acids: CASSGWTVTYEQYF.

V and J are TRBV4-3 and TRBJ1-4; TCRdb picks TRBD1, but there is no DNA to check that call. CDR1 is LGHNA, CDR2 YSLEER, per germline. This CDR3 has 17 amino acids. The CDR3 protein is CASSRRDREGPREKLFF.

This chain joins TRBV7-2 and TRBJ2-3; no DNA is available, so the TRBD2 call from TCRdb remains unchecked. Looked up from germline, CDR1 is SGHTA and CDR2 is FQGNSA. This CDR3 contains 15 residues. The CDR3 sequence: CASSLDGRDTDTQYF. The full variable domain, rest sourced from reference TRBV7-2 and TRBJ2-3, is GAGVSQSPSNKVTEKGKDVELRCDPISGHTALYWYRQSLGQGLEFLIYFQGNSAPDKSGLPSDRFSAERTGGSVSTLTIQRTQQEDSAVYLCASSLDGRDTDTQYFGPGTRLTVL.

The chain combines TRBV20-1 with TRBJ1-5; TCRdb's D call of TRBD1 is untestable without DNA. The CDR3 covers 14 residues. The germline V gene has CDR1 DFQATT and CDR2 SNEGSKA (reference sequence). CDR3 sequence reads: CSATDRPSNQPQHF.